What follows is one T cell receptor (beta chain) and its context. Its antigen is currently unknown. Some clones are missing from TCRdb's copy, which holds only in-frame ones; the method was immunoSEQ multiplex PCR. The sample shows 55,000 to 75,000 clones, roughly 90% of them seen only once. These data are taken from a study of resident and recirculating memory T cells in vitiligo. Study results and limitations: Vitiligo lesions lacked a unique dominant clone, and clonality varied.

This CDR3 has 14 residues. Germline assignment: CDR1 MGHRA and CDR2 YSYEKL. Trimming took 5 bases from V and 6 from J, leaving 16 bases between them. This chain links TRBV4-1 with TRBJ2-5, with D possibly matching TRBD2 (7 bases). The TCR originated in a male donor with vitiligo. The sample was blood. CDR3 in DNA: TGCGCCAGCAGCTCTAGGGGGGGGAGTAAGACCCAGTACTTC. Residues: CASSSRGGSKTQYF.